The rows below give T cell receptor beta chains drawn from one sample of a study of blood T cell repertoires in COVID-19. Only in-frame clones appear in the TCRdb table, and some are missing; sequencing was by immunoSEQ multiplex PCR. The sample lists 210,000 or so clones; about nine tenths were seen once. Material for sequencing was peripheral blood. These TCRs come from a woman aged 40-49 years with acute or convalescent COVID-19. Both conserved end residues are part of each CDR3. A D gene is named only where the DNA matches it firmly. Size is omitted from some rows. Given values are once, few, many or a class for expanded clones.

NA	TRBV19	17	NA	TRBJ2-3	TGTGCCAGTAGTATTAGTTTTGAATCCCTAAGCACAGATACGCAGTATTTT	CASSISFESLSTDTQYF
TRBD1	TRBV19	15	NA	TRBJ2-2	TGTGCCAGTATTGGGACAGGGGAGCGCGACGGGGAGCTGTTTTTT	CASIGTGERDGELFF
NA	TRBV2	13	once	TRBJ1-4	TGTGCCAGCGGGGAGGCATCCAAAGAAAAACTGTTTTTT	CASGEASKEKLFF
TRBD2	TRBV25-1	17	once	TRBJ2-5	TGTGCCAGCAGCCCCCCGGGGGGCGGGGGGGAACGGGAGACCCAGTACTTC	CASSPPGGGGERETQYF
NA	TRBV14	13	few	TRBJ1-1	TGTGCCAGCAGGCTACAGGTTTACACTGAAGCTTTCTTT	CASRLQVYTEAFF
NA	TRBV20-1	11	NA	TRBJ1-4	TGCAGTGCACGGACAAACGAAAAACTGTTTTTT	CSARTNEKLFF
TRBD1	TRBV2	14	NA	TRBJ1-2	TGTGCCAGCAGGGACTTATCAGGGGGGTATGGCTACACCTTC	CASRDLSGGYGYTF
TRBD1	TRBV7-9	14	NA	TRBJ2-5	TGTGCCAGCAGCCGCGGTACAGGGGTAGAGACCCAGTACTTC	CASSRGTGVETQYF
NA	TRBV2	12	NA	TRBJ2-1	TGTGCCAGCAGTGGAGGGGGTGCAACGCAGTTCTTC	CASSGGGATQFF
TRBD2	TRBV7-6	15	NA	TRBJ2-1	TGTGCCAGCAGCTTAGAGGCTAGCGGGGGCAATGAGCAGTTCTTC	CASSLEASGGNEQFF
NA	TRBV7-2	15	NA	TRBJ2-3	TGTGCCAGCAGCCCGACCCGACAGCCCACAGATACGCAGTATTTT	CASSPTRQPTDTQYF
TRBD1	TRBV5-1	14	NA	TRBJ2-3	TGCGCCAGCAGCTTGGGACAGGGGGGAGATACGCAGTATTTT	CASSLGQGGDTQYF
TRBD1	TRBV19	13	NA	TRBJ1-6	TGTGCCAGTATGGGGACAGGGCTCTCACCCCTCCACTTT	CASMGTGLSPLHF
TRBD2	TRBV9	16	NA	TRBJ2-2	TGTGCCAGCAGCGTAGCCGGGGGGGCAAACACCGGGGAGCTGTTTTTT	CASSVAGGANTGELFF
TRBD2	TRBV30	15	few	TRBJ2-1	TGTGCCTGGAATCCGGGGGGGGCCTCCTACAATGAGCAGTTCTTC	CAWNPGGASYNEQFF
NA	TRBV9	16	NA	TRBJ1-1	TGTGCCAGCAGCGTAAAACTCGGGGGATTTACGACTGAAGCTTTCTTT	CASSVKLGGFTTEAFF
TRBD1	TRBV11-2	14	NA	TRBJ1-1	TGTGCCAGCAGCGTACAGGGGGCTGGCACTGAAGCTTTCTTT	CASSVQGAGTEAFF
NA	TRBV4-2	16	NA	TRBJ2-6	TGTGCCAGCAGCCCCGAGGGGGGGTCTGGGGCCAACGTCCTGACTTTC	CASSPEGGSGANVLTF
NA	TRBV4-1	13	NA	TRBJ1-6	TGCGCCAGCAGCCAAAACAGGAATTCACCCCTCCACTTT	CASSQNRNSPLHF
TRBD1	TRBV7-9	16	NA	TRBJ1-2	TGTGCCAGCAGCGGGAGGACAGGGACGGAGAACTATGGCTACACCTTC	CASSGRTGTENYGYTF
NA	TRBV24-1	14	NA	TRBJ2-3	TGTGCCACCAGTGGAGCAGGGGAAACAGATACGCAGTATTTT	CATSGAGETDTQYF
TRBD1	TRBV9	15	NA	TRBJ1-6	TGTGCCAGCAGCGTGACAGGGGGCCGCGGTTCACCCCTCCACTTT	CASSVTGGRGSPLHF
NA	TRBV12-5	14	NA	TRBJ1-3	TGTGCTAGTGGTTTGGGACAGGACGCGAACACCATATATTTT	CASGLGQDANTIYF
NA	TRBV5-1	13	NA	TRBJ1-5	TGCGCCAGCAGCCATAGAGGAGATCAGCCCCAGCATTTT	CASSHRGDQPQHF
NA	TRBV7-2	15	NA	TRBJ1-2	TGTGCCAGCAGCTCTCGGGACACCTCTAACTATGGCTACACCTTC	CASSSRDTSNYGYTF
TRBD2	TRBV27	17	NA	TRBJ2-3	TGTGCCAGCAGTTTTCGGGCTAGCGGGGGGGCAGTAGATACGCAGTATTTT	CASSFRASGGAVDTQYF
NA	TRBV12-3/TRBV12-4	12	once	TRBJ1-5	TGTGCCAGCACTGGGTTCGGGCAGCCCCAGCATTTT	CASTGFGQPQHF
NA	TRBV5-1	16	once	TRBJ2-3	TGCGCCAGCAGCTTAGGGGGGGCGGGGGGCACAGATACGCAGTATTTT	CASSLGGAGGTDTQYF
NA	TRBV29-1	13	NA	TRBJ1-1	TGCAGCGTTGAGGGGGCATTGGACACTGAAGCTTTCTTT	CSVEGALDTEAFF
NA	TRBV6-5	14	NA	TRBJ1-1	TGTGCCAGCAGTCCACAGGGCATGAACACTGAAGCTTTCTTT	CASSPQGMNTEAFF
NA	TRBV21-1	18	NA	TRBJ1-1	TGTGCCAGCAGCACGCCGACAGGGGGCGCTAAAGGGAACACTGAAGCTTTCTTT	CASSTPTGGAKGNTEAFF